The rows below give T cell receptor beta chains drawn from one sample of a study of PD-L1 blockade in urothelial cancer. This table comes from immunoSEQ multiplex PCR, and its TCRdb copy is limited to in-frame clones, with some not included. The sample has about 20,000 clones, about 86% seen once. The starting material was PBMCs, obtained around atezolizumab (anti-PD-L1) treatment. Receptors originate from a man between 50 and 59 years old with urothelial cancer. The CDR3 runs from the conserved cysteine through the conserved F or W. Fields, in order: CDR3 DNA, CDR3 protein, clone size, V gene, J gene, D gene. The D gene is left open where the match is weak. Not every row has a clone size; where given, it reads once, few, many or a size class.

TGTGCCACCAGGGGGGACCCTGAAGCTTTCTTT	CATRGDPEAFF	.	TRBV19	TRBJ1-1	TRBD1
TGTGCCAGCAGCGGCGGGGGAGATACGCAGTATTTT	CASSGGGDTQYF	.	TRBV7-8	TRBJ2-3	TRBD2
TGTGCCAGCAGTTACGGGACAGGGTTAGGCGCCGGGGAGCTGTTTTTT	CASSYGTGLGAGELFF	.	TRBV6-5	TRBJ2-2	TRBD1
TGTGCCTGGAGTGGTGGGAGACAGTACTTC	CAWSGGRQYF	.	TRBV30	TRBJ2-7	.
TGTGCCTGGACTCTTGAGGGCTCCTACAATGAGCAGTTCTTC	CAWTLEGSYNEQFF	.	TRBV30	TRBJ2-1	.
TGTGCCAGCTCAGGACAGGGGGCACGGGAGACCCAGTACTTC	CASSGQGARETQYF	.	TRBV18	TRBJ2-5	TRBD1
TGTGCAAGTCGCCCCGGGACTAGCGAGTCGGTCCACGAGCAGTACTTC	CASRPGTSESVHEQYF	.	TRBV12-2	TRBJ2-7	.
TGTGCCAGCAGTGGGACAGCCCGATACGAGCAGTACTTC	CASSGTARYEQYF	.	TRBV28	TRBJ2-7	TRBD1
TGTGCCAGTAGTAGCAGGGGTGAGACCCAGTACTTC	CASSSRGETQYF	.	TRBV19	TRBJ2-5	.
TGTGCCAGCAGCTTGGATAGGGACAGGGGAGAGACCCAGTACTTC	CASSLDRDRGETQYF	.	TRBV7-9	TRBJ2-5	TRBD1
TGCAGCGTGAGGACTGGGGGGGAGACCCAGTACTTC	CSVRTGGETQYF	.	TRBV29-1	TRBJ2-5	.
TGTGCCTGGAGTCGGATAGCGGGGTACACAGATACGCAGTATTTT	CAWSRIAGYTDTQYF	.	TRBV30	TRBJ2-3	TRBD2
TGTGCCAGCAGTCCCCCCGGGACAGCCACTGAAGCTTTCTTT	CASSPPGTATEAFF	.	TRBV6-5	TRBJ1-1	TRBD1
TGTGCCAGTAGTCCTAGACAGGGATGGGGCTCTGGGGCCAACGTCCTGACTTTC	CASSPRQGWGSGANVLTF	once	TRBV19	TRBJ2-6	TRBD1
TGTGCCAGCAGCCCCGGAGGCCTCGTCTATGGCTACACCTTC	CASSPGGLVYGYTF	few	TRBV5-4	TRBJ1-2	.
TGTGCCAGCAGTTACTCGGGCAGGGGGAACACTGAAGCTTTCTTT	CASSYSGRGNTEAFF	.	TRBV6-5	TRBJ1-1	.
TGTGCCAGCAGCCTGATCTGGGGGCCCTACAATGAGCAGTTCTTC	CASSLIWGPYNEQFF	.	TRBV7-2	TRBJ2-1	.
TGTGCCAGCAGTGTGGGAGGGAGGAACGAGCAGTACTTC	CASSVGGRNEQYF	.	TRBV5-8	TRBJ2-7	TRBD2
TGCGCCAGCAGCCAAGTGACAGGGGATCAGCCCCAGCATTTT	CASSQVTGDQPQHF	.	TRBV4-3	TRBJ1-5	TRBD1
TGTGCCAGCAGCCCGGGGGGGCGGGGCAGCTCCTACAATGAGCAGTTCTTC	CASSPGGRGSSYNEQFF	.	TRBV5-4	TRBJ2-1	TRBD2
TGTGCCAGCAGGTTCGCGGGACCCACAGATACGCAGTATTTT	CASRFAGPTDTQYF	.	TRBV6-1	TRBJ2-3	.
TGTGCCAGCAGTCCTCATAGGACAGGGCAGACGCAGTACTTC	CASSPHRTGQTQYF	.	TRBV28	TRBJ2-7	TRBD1
TGTGCCAGCAGTTTATCGCGGGAGAAGTTCTACGAGCAGTACTTC	CASSLSREKFYEQYF	.	TRBV27	TRBJ2-7	TRBD2
TGTGCCAGCAGCTTAGGGGACAGATACGAGCAGTACTTC	CASSLGDRYEQYF	.	TRBV7-2	TRBJ2-7	TRBD1
TGTGCCAGCAGTTACCAGGGTAACAATCAGCCCCAGCATTTT	CASSYQGNNQPQHF	.	TRBV5-6	TRBJ1-5	.
TGTGCTAGTGGTTTGTACGAGTGTCAAGAGACCCAGTACTTC	CASGLYECQETQYF	.	TRBV12-5	TRBJ2-5	.
TGTGCCAGCAGTCGCCCGCGTAGCGCGAGAGATACGCAGTATTTT	CASSRPRSARDTQYF	.	TRBV6-5	TRBJ2-3	.
TGTGCCAGCAATCAGGGACAGGGTGGGAATGAGCAGTTCTTC	CASNQGQGGNEQFF	.	TRBV9	TRBJ2-1	TRBD1
TGTGCCTGGAGTGGGTGGACTAGCGGAGATACGCAGTATTTT	CAWSGWTSGDTQYF	.	TRBV30	TRBJ2-3	TRBD2
TGTGCCAGCAGCTTCGGACGAAGACTAGCGGGGGCCTTAGATACGCAGTATTTT	CASSFGRRLAGALDTQYF	.	TRBV11-1	TRBJ2-3	TRBD2
TGTGCCAGCAGCTTGGGTTACTCCTATAATTCACCCCTCCACTTT	CASSLGYSYNSPLHF	.	TRBV5-6	TRBJ1-6	.
TGTGCCAGCAGCGGGGGCCTAAGGGGCTCTGGGGCCAACGTCCTGACTTTC	CASSGGLRGSGANVLTF	.	TRBV9	TRBJ2-6	.
TGTGCCAGCGGAAGGGATAGCGACGAGCAGTACTTC	CASGRDSDEQYF	.	TRBV6-1	TRBJ2-7	.
TGTGCCAGCAGTTGGACTAGCGGGGGATTAGATACGCAGTATTTT	CASSWTSGGLDTQYF	few	TRBV6-1	TRBJ2-3	TRBD2
TGTGCCAGCAGCTGGAGCGTCTCGTCCACCTACGAGCAGTACTTC	CASSWSVSSTYEQYF	.	TRBV7-2	TRBJ2-7	.
TGTGCCAGCAAGGAGGACCCCTTGACCGGGGAGCTGTTTTTT	CASKEDPLTGELFF	.	TRBV25-1	TRBJ2-2	.
TGTGCCAGCAGTTTCGTGGCTCCGGGGGTAACAGATACGCAGTGTTTT	CASSFVAPGVTDTQCF	.	TRBV27	TRBJ2-3	.
TGTGCCAGCTCACCGCTTAGCGGGGGTTTCGCAGATACGCAGTATTTT	CASSPLSGGFADTQYF	.	TRBV18	TRBJ2-3	TRBD2
TGTGCCAGCAGTTTGCGGGGATTTGTCACTGAAGCTTTCTTT	CASSLRGFVTEAFF	.	TRBV27	TRBJ1-1	.
TGTGCCAGCAGGCGGCCTGACCCTGGTTCACCCCTCCACTTT	CASRRPDPGSPLHF	.	TRBV27	TRBJ1-6	.
TGTGCCAGCTCCTCCTTCAAGGGGCACCACGAGCAGTACTTC	CASSSFKGHHEQYF	.	TRBV18	TRBJ2-7	.
TGTGCCAGTAGTGTTACAGGGTCGGGCACTGAAGCTTTCTTT	CASSVTGSGTEAFF	.	TRBV19	TRBJ1-1	.
TGTGCCAGCAGCCCCGGGACTAGCGGATACAATGAGCAGTTCTTC	CASSPGTSGYNEQFF	.	TRBV11-3	TRBJ2-1	TRBD2
TGTGCCAGTAGTCTCCGCCCGGACAGGGCCTACGAGCAGTACTTC	CASSLRPDRAYEQYF	.	TRBV19	TRBJ2-7	TRBD1
TGTGCCAGCAGCCAAGCCGGCTCTGGGGCCAACGTCCTGACTTTC	CASSQAGSGANVLTF	once	TRBV4-2	TRBJ2-6	.
TGTGCCAGCAGCTTAAATTTCGACAGGGAAGCTTTCTTT	CASSLNFDREAFF	.	TRBV13	TRBJ1-1	.
TGTGCCATCAGACCCGGACAGGGCTCCGGGGCCAACGTCCTGACTTTC	CAIRPGQGSGANVLTF	.	TRBV10-3	TRBJ2-6	TRBD1
TGTGCCAGTAGTATAGTGGGGGGAGCTGAAGCTTTCTTT	CASSIVGGAEAFF	.	TRBV19	TRBJ1-1	.
TGTGCCAGCAGGACGAAGAGTAAGGCGGGGGGGACAGATACGCAGTATTTT	CASRTKSKAGGTDTQYF	.	TRBV21-1	TRBJ2-3	.
TGTGCCATTACAACCAACGGGGACACTGAAGCTTTCTTT	CAITTNGDTEAFF	.	TRBV10-3	TRBJ1-1	.